The 10 T cell receptor beta chains below come from one sample, sequenced in a study of cytomegalovirus exposure and HLA in healthy donors. Primers: 60 Vbeta forward and 13 Jbeta reverse. TCRdb's copy holds only in-frame clones and misses some; the assay was immunoSEQ multiplex PCR. The sample carries over 100,000 clones, approximately 8.9% recorded once. Sequencing was performed on PBMCs. The receptors shown here come from a woman between 35 and 50 years old in good health and CMV-seropositive.

Only a few counts were recorded for this clone. At the DNA level, this CDR3 is encoded by other sequences in the same sample as well. The chain recombines TRBV5-6 with TRBJ1-6; D may be TRBD1 (5 bases). V was pared by 5 bases and J by 5 bases, with 17 bases between. CDR3 length equals 16 residues. Germline V gene lookup returns CDR1 SGHDT and CDR2 YYEEEE. CDR3 in amino acids: CASSWDRDWDNSPLHF. The CDR3 nucleotides read TGTGCCAGCAGTTGGGACCGGGACTGGGATAATTCACCCCTCCACTTT.

The genes are TRBV7-2 and TRBJ1-1; no reliable D call. The CDR3 length is 14 residues. From germline, CDR1 is SGHTA and CDR2 FQGNSA. Trimming cost V 3 bases and J 7 bases, with 15 bases left between them. This CDR3 is CASSFSQARNEAFF. The CDR3, as DNA: TGTGCCAGCAGCTTCTCTCAGGCCCGTAATGAAGCTTTCTTT.

This clone was counted a few times. The rearrangement uses TRBV5-6 and TRBJ1-2; TRBD1 matches 8 bases. Germline V CDR1 and CDR2: SGHDT, YYEEEE. CDR3 length equals 15 residues. The ends lost 4 bases at V and 7 bases at J; junction bases unmatched: 12. CDR3 DNA sequence: TGTGCCAGCAGCCCTACGTCCCGGGACAGGTTTGGCTACACCTTC. This encodes CASSPTSRDRFGYTF. The full variable domain, in which reference TRBV5-6 and TRBJ1-2 provide the parts outside the CDR3, is DAGVTQSPTHLIKTRGQQVTLRCSPKSGHDTVSWYQQALGQGPQFIFQYYEEEERQRGNFPDRFSGHQFPNYSSELNVNALLLGDSALYLCASSPTSRDRFGYTFGSGTRLTVV.

V and J are TRBV9 and TRBJ2-7, with D perhaps TRBD1 (6 bases). CDR1 SGDLS and CDR2 YYNGEE come from the germline V gene. V was shortened by 2 bases and J by 2 bases, with 8 bases between the two germline ends. The CDR3 loop spans 13 amino acids. The CDR3 here is CASSVDSTYEQYF. In DNA form, the CDR3 reads TGTGCCAGCAGCGTGGACAGCACCTACGAGCAGTACTTC.

To note about this clone: One end of the junction fails to match germline, which may point to a read error. The chain couples TRBV7-9 to TRBJ2-5, with 10 positions matching TRBD2. The germline gives CDR1 SEHNR, CDR2 FQNEAQ (reference sequence). This CDR3 has 17 residues. For the CDR3, the DNA is TGTGCCAGCAGCTTATATGGTAGCGGGGGGTACCAAGAGGCCCAGTACTTC. Translating gives CASSLYGSGGYQEAQYF.

The rearrangement uses TRBV18 and TRBJ2-5; no reliable D call. This CDR3 contains 11 residues. V was pared by 5 bases and J by 3 bases, with 4 bases between. Germline V CDR1 and CDR2: KGHSH, LQKENI. This CDR3 is CASSSEETQYF. CDR3 nucleotides: TGTGCCAGCTCATCCGAAGAGACCCAGTACTTC.

This clone was detected only a few times. V and J are TRBV6-1 and TRBJ1-1, with D hard to call. The CDR3 covers 12 residues. V lost 8 bases, J lost 6 bases, and 13 bases lay in between. The germline CDR1 and CDR2 sequences are MNHNS and SASEGT. The CDR3 nucleotides are TGTGCCAGCCTCCGGGGATTGGCTGAAGCTTTCTTT. This sequence encodes CASLRGLAEAFF.

This clone has more than one count but fewer than ten. The CDR3 protein is CASSLWRGSNTDTQYF. CDR3 bases: TGCGCCAGCAGCTTGTGGCGGGGGTCAAACACAGATACGCAGTATTTT. The chain links TRBV5-1 to TRBJ2-3; 7 bases line up with TRBD2. The CDR3 is made up of 16 amino acids. Germline CDR1 and CDR2: SGHRS and YFSETQ. V lost 1 base and J lost 2; bases outside the gene matches: 7.

There are a few counts of this clone. The rearrangement uses TRBV5-1 and TRBJ1-2, with 7 bases that match TRBD1. In germline, CDR1 is SGHRS, CDR2 YFSETQ. The CDR3 covers 14 residues. The trim removed 4 bases at V and 0 bases at J, leaving 3 bases unmatched. CDR3 loop: CASSLGTANYGYTF. For the CDR3, the DNA is TGCGCCAGCAGCCTCGGGACAGCTAACTATGGCTACACCTTC.

The sample holds a few counts of this clone. The V gene is TRBV19, the J gene TRBJ1-2; D gene ambiguous. Trimming removed 6 bases at V and 6 bases at J, with 11 bases between. The CDR3 sequence is 12 residues long. Germline loops: CDR1 LNHDA, CDR2 SQIVND (reference sequence). In DNA, the CDR3 is TGTGCCAGTAGCCGGGAACGGCATGGCTACACCTTC. Encoded protein: CASSRERHGYTF.